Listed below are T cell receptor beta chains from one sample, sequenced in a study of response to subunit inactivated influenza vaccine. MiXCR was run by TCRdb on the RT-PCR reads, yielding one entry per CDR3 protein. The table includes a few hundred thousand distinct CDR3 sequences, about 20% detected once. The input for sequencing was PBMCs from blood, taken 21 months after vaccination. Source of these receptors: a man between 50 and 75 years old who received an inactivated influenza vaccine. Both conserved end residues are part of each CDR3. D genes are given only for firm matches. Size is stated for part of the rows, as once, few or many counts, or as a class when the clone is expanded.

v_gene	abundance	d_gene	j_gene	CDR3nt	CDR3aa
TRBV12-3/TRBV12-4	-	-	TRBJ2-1	TGTGCCAGCACCAGTAACCCCTACAATGAGCAGTTCTTC	CASTSNPYNEQFF
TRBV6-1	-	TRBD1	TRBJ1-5	TGTGCCAGCAGTACAACAGGGGGCTGGGGTCAGCCCCAGCATTTT	CASSTTGGWGQPQHF
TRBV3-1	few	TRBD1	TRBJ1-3	TGTGCCAGCAGCCATCAAGGGACAGCCTCTGGAAACACCATATATTTT	CASSHQGTASGNTIYF
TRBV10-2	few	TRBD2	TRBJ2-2	TGCGCCAGCAGTGTTAGGCGGGGGACCGGGGAGCTGTTTTTT	CASSVRRGTGELFF
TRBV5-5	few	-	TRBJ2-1	TGTGCCAGCAGTAAGGTGGAACAGTATGAGCAGTTCTTC	CASSKVEQYEQFF
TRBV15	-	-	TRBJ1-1	TGTGCTACCAGCAGAAGGGACACTGAAGCTTTCTTT	CATSRRDTEAFF
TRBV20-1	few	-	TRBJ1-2	TGCAGTGCTAGATTGGATAATGGCTACACCTTC	CSARLDNGYTF
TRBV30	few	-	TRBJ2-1	TGTGCCTGGAGTGTATTGCCGGGGAATGAGCAGTTCTTC	CAWSVLPGNEQFF
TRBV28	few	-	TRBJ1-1	TGTGCCAGCAAAACATCCAACCCGACTGAAGCTTTCTTT	CASKTSNPTEAFF
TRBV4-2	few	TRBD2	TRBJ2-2	TGTGCCAGCAGCCAAGATGGGGGGGTGACCGGGGAGCTGTTTTTT	CASSQDGGVTGELFF
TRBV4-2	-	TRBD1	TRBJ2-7	TGTGCCAGCAGCCAAGAAGTCGGGACAGGGTTCCACGAGCAGTACTTC	CASSQEVGTGFHEQYF
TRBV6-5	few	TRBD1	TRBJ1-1	TGTGCCAGCAGTTGGGGGGGACAGGGTCGGGGGACTGAAGCTTTCTTT	CASSWGGQGRGTEAFF
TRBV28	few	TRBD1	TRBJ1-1	TGTGCCAGCAGGTCGGGACAGCGTTGGAGTGAAGCTTTCTTT	CASRSGQRWSEAFF
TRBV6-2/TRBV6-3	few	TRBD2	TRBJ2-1	TGTGCCAGCAGTTCAAACACGGGACTAGCGGGAGGCAATGAGCAGTTCTTC	CASSSNTGLAGGNEQFF
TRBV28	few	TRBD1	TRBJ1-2	TGTGCCAGCAGTTGGGACAGCGGACAGCCTTATGGCTACACCTTC	CASSWDSGQPYGYTF
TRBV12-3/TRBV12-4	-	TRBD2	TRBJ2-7	TGTGCCAGCAGTCGCGCCATTAGCGGGAGTCAAGACGAGCAGTACTTC	CASSRAISGSQDEQYF
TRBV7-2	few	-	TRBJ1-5	TGTGCCAGCAGCTTAGTCGCGGGTGGGCAGGGGAGCAATCAGCCCCAGCATTTT	CASSLVAGGQGSNQPQHF
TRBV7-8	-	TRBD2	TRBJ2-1	TGTGCCAGCAGCTTCGGGAGGAATGAGCAGTTCTTC	CASSFGRNEQFF
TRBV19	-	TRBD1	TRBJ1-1	TGTGCCACCCGGGACAGGGGATTGAACACTGAAGCTTTCTTT	CATRDRGLNTEAFF
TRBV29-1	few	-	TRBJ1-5	TGCAGCGTTGGGGGGAGCGACAATCAGCCCCAGCATTTT	CSVGGSDNQPQHF
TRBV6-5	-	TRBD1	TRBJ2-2	TGTGCCAGCAGTTACTCGGCAGGGGGTGGAACCGGGGAGCTGTTTTTT	CASSYSAGGGTGELFF
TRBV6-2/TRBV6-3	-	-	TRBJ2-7	TGTGCCAGTAGGAGCCAGGCGCTCCTAATCCCGGCCGAGCAGTACTTC	CASRSQALLIPAEQYF
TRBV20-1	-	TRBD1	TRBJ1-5	TGCAGTGCTAAGGGACAGTCCCATAGCAATCAGCCCCAGCATTTT	CSAKGQSHSNQPQHF
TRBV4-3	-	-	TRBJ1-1	TGCGCCAGCAGCCAAGGTCCAGAGACTGAAGCTTTCTTT	CASSQGPETEAFF
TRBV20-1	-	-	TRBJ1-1	TGCAGTGCTAGAGGATACAGGGCCGGGACTGAAGCTTTCTTT	CSARGYRAGTEAFF
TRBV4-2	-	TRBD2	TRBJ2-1	TGTGCCAGCAGCCAACCGGGACTAGCGGCGAATGAGCAGTTCTTC	CASSQPGLAANEQFF
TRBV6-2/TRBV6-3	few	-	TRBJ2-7	TGTGCCAGCAGTTACTCTTCAGGGACGGGCCGCGAGCAGTACTTC	CASSYSSGTGREQYF
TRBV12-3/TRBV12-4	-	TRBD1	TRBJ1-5	TGTGCCAGCAGTTTTCGCCCTTGGGGACAGGGTGGCAATCAGCCCCAGCATTTT	CASSFRPWGQGGNQPQHF
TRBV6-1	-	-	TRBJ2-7	TGTGCCAGCAGTGACCGATACGAGCAGTACTTC	CASSDRYEQYF
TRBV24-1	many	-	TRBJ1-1	TGTGCCACCAGTGAGGGGTCTCCCACGAACACTGAAGCTTTCTTT	CATSEGSPTNTEAFF